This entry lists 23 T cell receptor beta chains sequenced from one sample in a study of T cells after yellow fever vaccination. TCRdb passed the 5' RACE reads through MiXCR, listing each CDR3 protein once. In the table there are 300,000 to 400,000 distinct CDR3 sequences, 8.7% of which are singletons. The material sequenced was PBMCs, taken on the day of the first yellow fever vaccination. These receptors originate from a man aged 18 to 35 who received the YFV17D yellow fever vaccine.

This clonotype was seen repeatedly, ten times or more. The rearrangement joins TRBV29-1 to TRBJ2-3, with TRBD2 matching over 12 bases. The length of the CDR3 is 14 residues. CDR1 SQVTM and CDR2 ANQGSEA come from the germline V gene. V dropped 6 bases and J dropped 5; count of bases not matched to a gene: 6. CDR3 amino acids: CSVHPSGGGDTQYF. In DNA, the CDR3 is TGCAGCGTGCACCCTAGCGGGGGGGGAGATACGCAGTATTTT.

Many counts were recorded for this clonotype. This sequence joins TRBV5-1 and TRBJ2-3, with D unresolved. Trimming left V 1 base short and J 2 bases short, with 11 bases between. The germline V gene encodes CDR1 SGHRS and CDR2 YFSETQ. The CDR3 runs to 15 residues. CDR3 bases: TGCGCCAGCAGCTTGTTGGATCCCACCACAGATACGCAGTATTTT. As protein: CASSLLDPTTDTQYF.

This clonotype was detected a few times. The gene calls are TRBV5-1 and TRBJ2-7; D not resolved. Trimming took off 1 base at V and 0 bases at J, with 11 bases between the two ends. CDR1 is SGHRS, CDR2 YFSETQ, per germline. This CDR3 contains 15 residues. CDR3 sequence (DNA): TGCGCCAGCAGCTTGTTCGTGGCAAGCTCCTACGAGCAGTACTTC. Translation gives CASSLFVASSYEQYF.

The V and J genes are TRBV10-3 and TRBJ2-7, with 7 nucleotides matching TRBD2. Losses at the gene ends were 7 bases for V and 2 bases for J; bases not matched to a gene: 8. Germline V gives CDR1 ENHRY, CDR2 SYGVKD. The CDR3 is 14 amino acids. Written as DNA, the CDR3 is TGTGCCATCACCCCCAGGGAGGGTACCTACGAGCAGTACTTC. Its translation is CAITPREGTYEQYF.

CDR3 residues: CASSRDRTHEQFF. The CDR3 coding sequence is TGTGCCAGCAGCCGGGACAGGACCCATGAGCAGTTCTTC. This chain connects TRBV5-4 to TRBJ2-1; the match to TRBD1 covers 8 bases. Germline values: CDR1 SGHNT, CDR2 YYREEE (reference sequence). V lost 4 bases, J lost 8 bases, and 5 bases stayed unmatched. CDR3 length: 13 amino acids.

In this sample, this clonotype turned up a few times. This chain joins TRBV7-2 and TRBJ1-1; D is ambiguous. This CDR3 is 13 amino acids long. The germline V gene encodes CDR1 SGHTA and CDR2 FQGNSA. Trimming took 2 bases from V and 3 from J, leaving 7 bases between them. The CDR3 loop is CASSLIKDTEAFF. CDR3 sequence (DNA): TGTGCCAGCAGCTTAATTAAGGACACTGAAGCTTTCTTT. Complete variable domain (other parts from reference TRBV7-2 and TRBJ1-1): GAGVSQSPSNKVTEKGKDVELRCDPISGHTALYWYRQSLGQGLEFLIYFQGNSAPDKSGLPSDRFSAERTGGSVSTLTIQRTQQEDSAVYLCASSLIKDTEAFFGQGTRLTVV.

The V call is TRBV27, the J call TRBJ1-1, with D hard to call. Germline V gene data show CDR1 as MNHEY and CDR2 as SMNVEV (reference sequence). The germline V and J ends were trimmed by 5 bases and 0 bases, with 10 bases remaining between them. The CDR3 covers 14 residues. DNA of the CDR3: TGTGCCAGCAGTCTGACAAGAATGAACACTGAAGCTTTCTTT. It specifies CASSLTRMNTEAFF.

The CDR3, as DNA: TGTGCCAGCAGCCACTTGGAGCAGTTCTTC. Protein product: CASSHLEQFF. The chain has TRBV7-9 and TRBJ2-1; D not resolved. This CDR3 comprises 10 residues. V was cut by 5 bases and J by 10 bases, with 6 bases left in between. CDR1 is SEHNR and CDR2 is FQNEAQ in the germline V gene (reference sequence).

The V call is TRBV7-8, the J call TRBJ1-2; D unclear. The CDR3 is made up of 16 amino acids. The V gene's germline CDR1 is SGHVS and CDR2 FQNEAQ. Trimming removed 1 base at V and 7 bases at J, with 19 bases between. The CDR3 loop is CASSLVGGPSRGGYTF. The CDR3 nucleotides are TGTGCCAGCAGCTTAGTGGGAGGACCTTCCCGCGGTGGCTACACCTTC. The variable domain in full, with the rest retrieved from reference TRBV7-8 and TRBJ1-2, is GAGVSQSPRYKVAKRGQDVALRCDPISGHVSLFWYQQALGQGPEFLTYFQNEAQLDKSGLPSDRFFAERPEGSVSTLKIQRTQQEDSAVYLCASSLVGGPSRGGYTFGSGTRLTVV.

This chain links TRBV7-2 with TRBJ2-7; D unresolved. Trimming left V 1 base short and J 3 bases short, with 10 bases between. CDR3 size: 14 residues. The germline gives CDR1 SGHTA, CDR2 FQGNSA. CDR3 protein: CASSLDSFDYEQYF. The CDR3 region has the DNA TGTGCCAGCAGCTTAGACTCTTTTGACTACGAGCAGTACTTC.

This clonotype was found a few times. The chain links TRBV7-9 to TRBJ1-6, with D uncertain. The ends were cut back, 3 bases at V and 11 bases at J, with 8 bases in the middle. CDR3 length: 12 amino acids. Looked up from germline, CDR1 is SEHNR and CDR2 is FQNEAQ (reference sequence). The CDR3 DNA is TGTGCCAGCAGCTTGGGTTTTGCACCCCTCCACTTT. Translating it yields CASSLGFAPLHF.

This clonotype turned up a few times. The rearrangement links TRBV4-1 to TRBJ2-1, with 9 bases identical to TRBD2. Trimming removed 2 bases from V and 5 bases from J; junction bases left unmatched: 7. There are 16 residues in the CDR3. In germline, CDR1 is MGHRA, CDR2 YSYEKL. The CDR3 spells CASSQLAGARDNEQFF. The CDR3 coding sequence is TGCGCCAGCAGCCAATTAGCGGGGGCCAGGGACAATGAGCAGTTCTTC.

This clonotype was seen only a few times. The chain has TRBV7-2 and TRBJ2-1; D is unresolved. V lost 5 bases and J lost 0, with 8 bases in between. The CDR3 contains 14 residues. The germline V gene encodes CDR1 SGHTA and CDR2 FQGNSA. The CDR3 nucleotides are TGTGCCAGCAGCCCCTATAGCTCCTACAATGAGCAGTTCTTC. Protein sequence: CASSPYSSYNEQFF.

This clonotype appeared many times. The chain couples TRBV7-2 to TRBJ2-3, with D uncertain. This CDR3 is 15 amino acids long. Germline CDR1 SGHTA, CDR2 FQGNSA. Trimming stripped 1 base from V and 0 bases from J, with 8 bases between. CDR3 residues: CASSLGGWSTDTQYF. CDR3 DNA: TGTGCCAGCAGCTTAGGTGGGTGGAGCACAGATACGCAGTATTTT.

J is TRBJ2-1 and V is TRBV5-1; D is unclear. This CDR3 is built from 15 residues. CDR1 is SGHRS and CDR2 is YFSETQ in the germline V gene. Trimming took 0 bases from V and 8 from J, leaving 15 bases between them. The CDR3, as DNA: TGCGCCAGCAGCTTGGTGCATCTAGGGATCGATGAGCAGTTCTTC. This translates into CASSLVHLGIDEQFF. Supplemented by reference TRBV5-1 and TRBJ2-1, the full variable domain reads KAGVTQTPRYLIKTRGQQVTLSCSPISGHRSVSWYQQTPGQGLQFLFEYFSETQRNKGNFPGRFSGRQFSNSRSEMNVSTLELGDSALYLCASSLVHLGIDEQFFGPGTRLTVL.

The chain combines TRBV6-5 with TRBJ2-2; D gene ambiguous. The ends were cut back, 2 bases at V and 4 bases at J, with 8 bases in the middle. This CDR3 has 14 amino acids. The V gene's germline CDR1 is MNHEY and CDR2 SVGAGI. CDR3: CASSYSRSTGELFF. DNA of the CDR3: TGTGCCAGCAGTTACAGTCGATCCACCGGGGAGCTGTTTTTT.

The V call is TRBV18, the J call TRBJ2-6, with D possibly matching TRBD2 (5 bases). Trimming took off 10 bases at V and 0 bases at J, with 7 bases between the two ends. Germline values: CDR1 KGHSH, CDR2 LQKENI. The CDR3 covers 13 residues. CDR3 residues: CATGGSGANVLTF. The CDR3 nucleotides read TGTGCCACCGGAGGCTCTGGGGCCAACGTCCTGACTTTC.

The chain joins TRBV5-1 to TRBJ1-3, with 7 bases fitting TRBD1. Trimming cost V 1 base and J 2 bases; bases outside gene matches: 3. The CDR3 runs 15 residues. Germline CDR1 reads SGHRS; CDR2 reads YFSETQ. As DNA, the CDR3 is TGCGCCAGCAGCTTGAAGGGGGCGGCTGGAAACACCATATATTTT. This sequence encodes CASSLKGAAGNTIYF.

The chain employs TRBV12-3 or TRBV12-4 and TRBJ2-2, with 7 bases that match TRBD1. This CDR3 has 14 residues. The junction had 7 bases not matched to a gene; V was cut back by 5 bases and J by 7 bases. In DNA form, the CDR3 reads TGTGCCAGCAGTGAGACAGGGTATAGCGGGGAGCTGTTTTTT. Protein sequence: CASSETGYSGELFF.

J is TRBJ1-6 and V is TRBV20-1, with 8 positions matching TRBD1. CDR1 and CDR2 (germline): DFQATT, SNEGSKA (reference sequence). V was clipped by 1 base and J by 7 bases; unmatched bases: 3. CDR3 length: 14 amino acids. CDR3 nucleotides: TGCAGTGCTAGAGCCTGGGACAGGAATTCACCCCTCCACTTT. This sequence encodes CSARAWDRNSPLHF.

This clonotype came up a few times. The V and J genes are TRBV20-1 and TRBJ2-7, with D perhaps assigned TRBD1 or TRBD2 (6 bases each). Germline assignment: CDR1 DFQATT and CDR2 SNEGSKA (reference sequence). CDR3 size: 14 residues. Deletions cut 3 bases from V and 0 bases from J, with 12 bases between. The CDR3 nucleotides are TGCAGTGCTAGTATCGGGGGCAGCTCCTACGAGCAGTACTTC. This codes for CSASIGGSSYEQYF.

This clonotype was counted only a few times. The CDR3 region is CASSLVSGGGEDTQYF. The CDR3 region has the DNA TGCGCCAGCAGCTTGGTCAGCGGAGGCGGTGAGGATACGCAGTATTTT. This chain connects TRBV5-1 to TRBJ2-3, with D possibly being TRBD2 (5 bases). CDR1 SGHRS and CDR2 YFSETQ come from the germline V gene. With 0 bases removed from V and 6 bases from J, the gap between germline ends came to 17 bases. This CDR3 is built from 16 residues.

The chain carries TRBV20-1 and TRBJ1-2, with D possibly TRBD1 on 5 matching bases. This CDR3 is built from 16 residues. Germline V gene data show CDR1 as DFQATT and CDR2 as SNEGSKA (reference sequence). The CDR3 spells CTTLTSGAIGNYGYTF. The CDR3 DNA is TGCACCACCCTTACCAGCGGGGCAATAGGGAACTATGGCTACACCTTC.